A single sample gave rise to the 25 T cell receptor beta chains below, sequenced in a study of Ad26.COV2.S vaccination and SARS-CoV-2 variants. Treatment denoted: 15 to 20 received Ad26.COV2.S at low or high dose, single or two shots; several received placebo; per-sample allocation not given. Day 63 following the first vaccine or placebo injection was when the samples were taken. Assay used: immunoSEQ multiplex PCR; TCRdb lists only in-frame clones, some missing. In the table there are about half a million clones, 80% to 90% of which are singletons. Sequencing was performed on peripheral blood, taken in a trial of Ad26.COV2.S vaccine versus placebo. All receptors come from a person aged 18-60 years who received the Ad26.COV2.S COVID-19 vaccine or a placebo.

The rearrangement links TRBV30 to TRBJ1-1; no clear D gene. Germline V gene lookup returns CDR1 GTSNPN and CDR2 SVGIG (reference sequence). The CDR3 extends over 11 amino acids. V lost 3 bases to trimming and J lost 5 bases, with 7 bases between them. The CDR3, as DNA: TGTGCCTGGAGACAGAGGACTGAAGCTTTCTTT. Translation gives CAWRQRTEAFF.

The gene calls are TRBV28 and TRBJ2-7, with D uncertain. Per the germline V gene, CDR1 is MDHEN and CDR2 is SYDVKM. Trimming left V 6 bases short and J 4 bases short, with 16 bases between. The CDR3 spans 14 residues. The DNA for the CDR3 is TGTGCCAGCAGCCTGAGGCGAATAGGGTACGAGCAGTACTTC. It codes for CASSLRRIGYEQYF.

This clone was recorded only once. CDR3 nucleotide sequence: TGCGCCAGCAGCTTGGGGCAGTGGAGGGCTAATGAAAAACTGTTTTTT. Amino acid sequence: CASSLGQWRANEKLFF. V and J are TRBV5-1 and TRBJ1-4; no clear D gene. Germline-derived CDR1 and CDR2 are SGHRS and YFSETQ. CDR3 length equals 16 residues. Trimming removed 0 bases from V and 3 bases from J, with 12 bases in between.

The CDR3 region has the DNA TGTGCCTGGAGTCCCCAGGGCCAACACTATGGCTACACCTTC. Translating it yields CAWSPQGQHYGYTF. The chain combines TRBV30 with TRBJ1-2; TRBD1 is a possible D gene (5 bases). The V end was cut by 2 bases, the J end by 3 bases, with 13 bases between. Per germline, CDR1 GTSNPN and CDR2 SVGIG (reference sequence). The CDR3 is 14 residues long.

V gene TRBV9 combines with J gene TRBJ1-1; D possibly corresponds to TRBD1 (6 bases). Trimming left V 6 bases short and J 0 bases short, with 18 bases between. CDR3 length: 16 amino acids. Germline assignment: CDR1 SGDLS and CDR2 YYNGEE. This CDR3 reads CASTPRGGRLNTEAFF. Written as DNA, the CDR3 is TGTGCCAGCACCCCCCGTGGGGGGCGATTGAACACTGAAGCTTTCTTT.

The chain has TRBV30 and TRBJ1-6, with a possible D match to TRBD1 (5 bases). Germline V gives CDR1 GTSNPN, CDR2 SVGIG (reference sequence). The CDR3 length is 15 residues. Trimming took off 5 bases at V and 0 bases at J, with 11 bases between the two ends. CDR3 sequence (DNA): TGTGCCTGGGGGGGGGTCGGCTCCTATAATTCACCCCTCCACTTT. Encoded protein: CAWGGVGSYNSPLHF.

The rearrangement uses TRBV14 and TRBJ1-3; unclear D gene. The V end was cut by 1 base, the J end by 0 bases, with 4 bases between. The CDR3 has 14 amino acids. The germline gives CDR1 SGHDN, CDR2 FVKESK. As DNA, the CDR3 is TGTGCCAGCAGCCAAGTGTTCTCTGGAAACACCATATATTTT. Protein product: CASSQVFSGNTIYF.

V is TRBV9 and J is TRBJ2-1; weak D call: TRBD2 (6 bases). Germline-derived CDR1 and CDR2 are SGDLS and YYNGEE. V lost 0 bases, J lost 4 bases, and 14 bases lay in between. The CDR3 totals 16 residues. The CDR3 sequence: CASSVGPAGGYNEQFF. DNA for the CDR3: TGTGCCAGCAGCGTAGGCCCAGCCGGGGGTTACAATGAGCAGTTCTTC.

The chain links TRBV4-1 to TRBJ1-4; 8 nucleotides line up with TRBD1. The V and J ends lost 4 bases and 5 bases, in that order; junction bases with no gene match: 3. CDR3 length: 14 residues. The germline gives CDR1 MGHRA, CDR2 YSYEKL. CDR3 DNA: TGCGCCAGCAGCCCATGGACAGGGAATGAAAAACTGTTTTTT. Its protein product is CASSPWTGNEKLFF.

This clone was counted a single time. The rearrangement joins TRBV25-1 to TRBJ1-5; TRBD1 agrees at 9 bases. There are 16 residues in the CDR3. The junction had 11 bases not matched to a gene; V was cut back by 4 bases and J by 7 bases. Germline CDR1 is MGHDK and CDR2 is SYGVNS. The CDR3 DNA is TGTGCCAGCAGTGGTCCCGGGACAGGGAGCGGGCAGCCCCAGCATTTT. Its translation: CASSGPGTGSGQPQHF.

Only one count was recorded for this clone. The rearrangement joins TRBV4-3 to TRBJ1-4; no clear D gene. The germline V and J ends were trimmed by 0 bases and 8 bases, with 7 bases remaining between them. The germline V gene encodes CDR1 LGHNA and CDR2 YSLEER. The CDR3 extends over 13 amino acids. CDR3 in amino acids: CASSQEIREKLFF. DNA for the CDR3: TGCGCCAGCAGCCAAGAGATACGGGAAAAACTGTTTTTT.

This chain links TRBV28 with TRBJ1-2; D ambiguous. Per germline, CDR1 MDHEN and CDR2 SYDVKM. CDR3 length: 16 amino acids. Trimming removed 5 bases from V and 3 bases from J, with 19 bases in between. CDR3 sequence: CASSGGGPPVYYGYTF. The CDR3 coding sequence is TGTGCCAGCAGTGGCGGTGGCCCCCCAGTCTACTATGGCTACACCTTC.

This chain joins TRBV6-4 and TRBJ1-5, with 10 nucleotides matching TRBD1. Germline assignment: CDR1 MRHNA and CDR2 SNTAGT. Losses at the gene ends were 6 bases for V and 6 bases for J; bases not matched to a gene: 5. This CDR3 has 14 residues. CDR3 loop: CASSETGGSQPQHF. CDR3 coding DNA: TGTGCCAGCAGCGAGACAGGGGGCAGTCAGCCCCAGCATTTT.

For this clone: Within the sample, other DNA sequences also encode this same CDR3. CDR3 in amino acids: CASSPLGQGSTDTQYF. CDR3 sequence (DNA): TGTGCCAGCTCACCACTAGGACAGGGAAGTACAGATACGCAGTATTTT. This chain uses TRBV18 with TRBJ2-3; 8 nucleotides match TRBD1. Trimming cost V 1 base and J 3 bases; bases outside gene matches: 6. There are 16 residues in the CDR3. CDR1 is KGHSH, CDR2 LQKENI, per germline. Complete variable domain (other parts from reference TRBV18 and TRBJ2-3): NAGVMQNPRHLVRRRGQEARLRCSPMKGHSHVYWYRQLPEEGLKFMVYLQKENIIDESGMPKERFSAEFPKEGPSILRIQQVVRGDSAAYFCASSPLGQGSTDTQYFGPGTRLTVL.

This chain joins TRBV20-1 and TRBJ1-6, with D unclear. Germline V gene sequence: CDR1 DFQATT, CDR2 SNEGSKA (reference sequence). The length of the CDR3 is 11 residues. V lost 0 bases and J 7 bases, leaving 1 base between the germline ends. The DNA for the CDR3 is TGCAGTGCTAGAGAAAATTCACCCCTCCACTTT. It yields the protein CSARENSPLHF.

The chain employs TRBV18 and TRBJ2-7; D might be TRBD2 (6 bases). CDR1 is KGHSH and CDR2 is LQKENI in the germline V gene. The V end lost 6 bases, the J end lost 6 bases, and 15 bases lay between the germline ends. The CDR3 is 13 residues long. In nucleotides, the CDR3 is TGTGCCAGCTCTCCCGGGACTCCCTTCGAGCAGTACTTC. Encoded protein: CASSPGTPFEQYF.

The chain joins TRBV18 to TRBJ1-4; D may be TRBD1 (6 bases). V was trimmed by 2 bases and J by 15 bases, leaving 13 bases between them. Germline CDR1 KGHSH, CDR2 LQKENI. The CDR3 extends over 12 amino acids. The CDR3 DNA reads TGTGCCAGCTCACCAACAGGGAAGGAGGTGTTTTTT. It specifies CASSPTGKEVFF. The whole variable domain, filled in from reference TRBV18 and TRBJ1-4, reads NAGVMQNPRHLVRRRGQEARLRCSPMKGHSHVYWYRQLPEEGLKFMVYLQKENIIDESGMPKERFSAEFPKEGPSILRIQQVVRGDSAAYFCASSPTGKEVFFGSGTQLSVL.

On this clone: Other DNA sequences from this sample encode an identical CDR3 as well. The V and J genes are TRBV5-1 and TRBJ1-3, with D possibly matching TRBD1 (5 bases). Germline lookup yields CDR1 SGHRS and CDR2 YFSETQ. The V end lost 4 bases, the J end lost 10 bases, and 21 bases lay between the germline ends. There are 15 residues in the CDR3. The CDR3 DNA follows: TGCGCCAGCAGCCCGACCAGGGAGGCTCCCGAAACCATATATTTT. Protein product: CASSPTREAPETIYF.

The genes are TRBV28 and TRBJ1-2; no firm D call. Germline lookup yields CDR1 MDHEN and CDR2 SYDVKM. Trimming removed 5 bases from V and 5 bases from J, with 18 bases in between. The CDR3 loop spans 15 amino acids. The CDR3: CASSPRTGSWYGYTF. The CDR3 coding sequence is TGTGCCAGCAGTCCCCGGACGGGGAGCTGGTATGGCTACACCTTC.

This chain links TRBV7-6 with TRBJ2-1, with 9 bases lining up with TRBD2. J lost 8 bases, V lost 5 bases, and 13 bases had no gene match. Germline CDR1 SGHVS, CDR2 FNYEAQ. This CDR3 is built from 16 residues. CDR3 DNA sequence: TGTGCCAGCAGCCCGTTAGCGGGAGAGATTAGTGATGAGCAGTTCTTC. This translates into CASSPLAGEISDEQFF.

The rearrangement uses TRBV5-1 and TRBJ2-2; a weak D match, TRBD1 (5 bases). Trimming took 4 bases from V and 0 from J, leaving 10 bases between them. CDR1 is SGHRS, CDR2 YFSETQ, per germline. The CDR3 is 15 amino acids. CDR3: CASSLTVTNTGELFF. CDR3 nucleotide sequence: TGCGCCAGCAGCCTGACAGTAACGAACACCGGGGAGCTGTTTTTT.

DNA of the CDR3: TGTGCCAGTAGTACAGGACAGGCGTACAATGGCTACACCTTC. Amino acids: CASSTGQAYNGYTF. The chain carries TRBV19 and TRBJ1-2, with TRBD1 matching over 7 bases. The CDR3 runs 14 residues. Per germline, CDR1 LNHDA and CDR2 SQIVND (reference sequence). V was pared by 4 bases and J by 6 bases, with 8 bases of the junction left unmatched.

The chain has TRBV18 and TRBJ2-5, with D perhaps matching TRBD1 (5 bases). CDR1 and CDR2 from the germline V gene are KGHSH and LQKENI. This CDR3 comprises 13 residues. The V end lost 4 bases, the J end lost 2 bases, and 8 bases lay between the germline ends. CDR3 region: CASSLGHQETQYF. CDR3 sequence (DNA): TGTGCCAGCTCACTCGGACATCAAGAGACCCAGTACTTC.

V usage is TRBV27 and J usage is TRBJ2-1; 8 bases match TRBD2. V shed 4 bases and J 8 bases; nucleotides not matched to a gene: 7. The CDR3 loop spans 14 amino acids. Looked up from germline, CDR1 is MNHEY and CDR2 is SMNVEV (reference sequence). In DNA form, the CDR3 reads TGTGCCAGCAGTTCAGTGGGACTAGGTGATGAGCAGTTCTTC. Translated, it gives CASSSVGLGDEQFF.

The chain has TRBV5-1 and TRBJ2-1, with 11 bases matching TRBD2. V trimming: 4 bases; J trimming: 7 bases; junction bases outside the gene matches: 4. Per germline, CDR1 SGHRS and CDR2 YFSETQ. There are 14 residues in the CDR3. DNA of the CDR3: TGCGCCAGCAGCCCCGGGACTAGCGGAAATGAGCAGTTCTTC. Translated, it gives CASSPGTSGNEQFF.